This TCR beta chain was sequenced during a study of cytomegalovirus exposure and HLA in healthy donors. Study-wide findings and caveats: Many donors shared some public TCRs, even though most TCR sequences were rare. Across all donors, roughly uniform sequencing depth was an assumption of the presence/absence analyses.

The PCR ran on 60 Vbeta and 13 Jbeta primers. Produced via immunoSEQ multiplex PCR; TCRdb's table is partial and in-frame only. Of approximately 120,000 clones in the sample, approximately 81% were seen once. This CDR3 is 17 amino acids long. V lost 2 bases and J 1 base, leaving 14 bases between the germline ends. CDR1 is SEHNR, CDR2 FQNEAQ, per germline (reference sequence). The table lists this clone with a count of one. Antigen unknown. The chain employs TRBV7-9 and TRBJ2-2, with D possibly TRBD1 on 6 matching bases. Source material: PBMCs. The sequence came from a man younger than 35 in good health and CMV-seropositive. The CDR3 reads CASSLTQGFMNTGELFF. The CDR3 coding sequence is TGTGCCAGCAGCTTAACCCAGGGGTTTATGAACACCGGGGAGCTGTTTTTT. The full variable domain, completed using reference TRBV7-9 and TRBJ2-2, is DTGVSQNPRHKITKRGQNVTFRCDPISEHNRLYWYRQTLGQGPEFLTYFQNEAQLEKSRLLSDRFSAERPKGSFSTLEIQRTEQGDSAMYLCASSLTQGFMNTGELFFGEGSRLTVL.